The 24 T cell receptor beta chains below were found in one sample sequenced in a study of shared clonotypes between healthy human individuals. TCRdb's table, derived via immunoSEQ multiplex PCR, lists solely in-frame clones and lacks some. The table shows 2 million to 3 million clones, with approximately 94% occurring only once. The material sequenced was naive CD4+ T cells sorted from blood. Subset noted: CD45RA+ positively selected. The receptors originated from a man aged 18 to 29 in good health.

The rearrangement links TRBV18 to TRBJ2-1; 11 nucleotides align to TRBD2. The CDR3 is 16 residues long. The germline gives CDR1 KGHSH, CDR2 LQKENI. V lost 2 bases and J lost 4; bases outside the gene matches: 4. CDR3 loop: CASSPVLAGGYNEQFF. CDR3 in DNA: TGTGCCAGCTCACCAGTCTTAGCGGGAGGGTACAATGAGCAGTTCTTC.

The chain couples TRBV19 to TRBJ1-3; maybe TRBD1 (5 bases). Trimming stripped 8 bases from V and 4 bases from J, with 21 bases between. The CDR3 spans 16 residues. Germline assignment: CDR1 LNHDA and CDR2 SQIVND (reference sequence). As DNA, the CDR3 is TGTGCCAGTGGACCTTCTACCGGCAGGGCAGGAAACACCATATATTTT. This translates into CASGPSTGRAGNTIYF. Looking up the rest from reference TRBV19 and TRBJ1-3 gives the full variable domain: DGGITQSPKYLFRKEGQNVTLSCEQNLNHDAMYWYRQDPGQGLRLIYYSQIVNDFQKGDIAEGYSVSREKKESFPLTVTSAQKNPTAFYLCASGPSTGRAGNTIYFGEGSWLTVV.

V usage is TRBV7-6 and J usage is TRBJ2-7; possibly TRBD1 for D (5 bases). V was trimmed by 1 base and J by 0 bases, leaving 7 bases between them. The germline gives CDR1 SGHVS, CDR2 FNYEAQ. The CDR3 loop spans 14 amino acids. For the CDR3, the DNA is TGTGCCAGCAGCTTAGAACAGGCCTCCTACGAGCAGTACTTC. This translates into CASSLEQASYEQYF.

This chain connects TRBV19 to TRBJ2-3, with TRBD2 matching 11 bases. The V gene end was trimmed by 5 bases and the J gene end by 0 bases; junction bases not matched to a gene: 7. The CDR3 sequence is 17 residues long. Germline V gives CDR1 LNHDA, CDR2 SQIVND (reference sequence). The CDR3: CASSSVAGGPSTDTQYF. The CDR3, as DNA: TGTGCCAGTAGTTCGGTAGCGGGAGGGCCAAGCACAGATACGCAGTATTTT. The full variable domain, rest sourced from reference TRBV19 and TRBJ2-3, is DGGITQSPKYLFRKEGQNVTLSCEQNLNHDAMYWYRQDPGQGLRLIYYSQIVNDFQKGDIAEGYSVSREKKESFPLTVTSAQKNPTAFYLCASSSVAGGPSTDTQYFGPGTRLTVL.

A word on this clone: The junction does not match germline at one end; this may be a read error. This chain joins TRBV7-7 and TRBJ2-2; D gene uncertain. The germline gives CDR1 SSHAT, CDR2 FNYEAQ (reference sequence). The CDR3 has 13 amino acids. CDR3 loop: CASSFYGAGELFF. The DNA of the CDR3 is TGTGCTAGCAGCTTCTATGGGGCCGGGGAGCTGTTTTTT.

V and J are TRBV5-4 and TRBJ2-5; 10 bases agree with TRBD2. Germline trimming cut 1 base from V and 4 bases from J; bases unmatched to any gene: 7. Germline loops: CDR1 SGHNT, CDR2 YYREEE (reference sequence). This CDR3 comprises 16 residues. DNA of the CDR3: TGTGCCAGCAGCTTGTGGGCTAGCGGGAGAAGAGAGACCCAGTACTTC. This sequence encodes CASSLWASGRRETQYF.

CDR3 sequence: CASSESGTGVGSNQPQHF. The DNA of the CDR3 is TGTGCCAGCAGTGAATCCGGGACAGGGGTAGGTAGCAATCAGCCCCAGCATTTT. The J gene is TRBJ1-5, the V gene TRBV2; 10 positions agree with TRBD1. Germline trimming cut 2 bases from V and 0 bases from J; bases unmatched to any gene: 7. The CDR3 totals 18 residues. Germline V lookup: CDR1 SNHLY, CDR2 FYNNEI.

CDR3 amino acids: CASSRYGQASYEQYF. The DNA for the CDR3 is TGTGCCAGCAGCCGTTACGGACAGGCCTCCTACGAGCAGTACTTC. J is TRBJ2-7 and V is TRBV11-2; 7 bases agree with TRBD1. V shed 5 bases, J shed 0 bases, and the junction held 7 bases outside the gene matches. The CDR3 sequence is 15 residues long. Germline V lookup: CDR1 SGHAT, CDR2 FQNNGV.

The chain couples TRBV19 to TRBJ2-7; 12 positions match TRBD1. Trimming took 6 bases from V and 8 from J; bases not matched to a gene: 20. CDR1 LNHDA and CDR2 SQIVND come from the germline V gene (reference sequence). The CDR3 totals 18 residues. CDR3 sequence: CASSQTLFVSGTGGQQYF. The CDR3 DNA sequence: TGTGCCAGTAGCCAAACCCTCTTCGTTTCCGGGACAGGGGGCCAGCAGTACTTC.

V is TRBV5-1 and J is TRBJ2-5, with 11 bases aligning to TRBD2. Germline lookup yields CDR1 SGHRS and CDR2 YFSETQ. V shed 5 bases and J 4 bases; nucleotides not matched to a gene: 7. The CDR3 contains 15 residues. The CDR3 is CASRGTSGPPETQYF. In nucleotides, the CDR3 is TGCGCCAGCAGAGGGACTAGCGGACCCCCAGAGACCCAGTACTTC.

This clone has just one count. The chain couples TRBV6-1 to TRBJ2-3; D perhaps matches TRBD1 (5 bases). Germline lookup yields CDR1 MNHNS and CDR2 SASEGT. The CDR3 is 13 residues long. Trimming left V 3 bases short and J 7 bases short, with 11 bases between. The CDR3 bases are TGTGCCAGCAGTGAGATTCAGGGAAATACGCAGTATTTT. It yields the protein CASSEIQGNTQYF.

J is TRBJ2-1 and V is TRBV5-1; 8 bases agree with TRBD2. The V gene's germline CDR1 is SGHRS and CDR2 YFSETQ. This CDR3 has 16 amino acids. With V trimmed by 2 bases and J by 7 bases, 11 bases remained unmatched. The CDR3 is CASSFSTSGQGNEQFF. The CDR3, as DNA: TGCGCCAGCAGCTTTTCTACTAGCGGCCAGGGAAATGAGCAGTTCTTC.

Comment on this clone: Other DNA sequences in the sample encode the same CDR3. V gene TRBV5-1 combines with J gene TRBJ1-2; D is unresolved. The germline gives CDR1 SGHRS, CDR2 YFSETQ. The V end was cut by 0 bases, the J end by 6 bases, with 9 bases between. This CDR3 region has 13 residues. The CDR3 coding sequence is TGCGCCAGCAGCTTGGGTGGGGTGGATGGCTACACCTTC. Translated, it gives CASSLGGVDGYTF.

The J gene is TRBJ2-5, the V gene TRBV6-5; 11 positions match TRBD1. This CDR3 has 15 residues. Germline loops: CDR1 MNHEY, CDR2 SVGAGI. V gave up 4 bases and J gave up 5 bases; unmatched junction bases: 6. CDR3 amino acids: CASSSSGTGGETQYF. The CDR3 nucleotides read TGTGCCAGCAGTTCGTCCGGGACAGGGGGGGAGACCCAGTACTTC.

The rearrangement joins TRBV14 to TRBJ2-5; D may be TRBD1 or TRBD2 (5 bases each). CDR1 and CDR2 from the germline V gene are SGHDN and FVKESK. CDR3 length: 15 residues. V dropped 4 bases and J dropped 5 bases, with 17 bases sitting between them. In DNA form, the CDR3 reads TGTGCCAGCAGCCTGATGGGGACCAAAGTGGAGACCCAGTACTTC. As protein: CASSLMGTKVETQYF.

Turning to this clone: The junction and the germline gene differ at one end; a read error may be behind it. The chain uses TRBV7-9 and TRBJ1-2; possible D gene TRBD1, 6 bases. Germline CDR1 and CDR2: SEHNR and FQNEAQ (reference sequence). CDR3 length: 15 amino acids. The CDR3 region is CASSQDLGAVYGYTF. The DNA for the CDR3 is TGCGCCAGCAGCCAAGATCTGGGGGCGGTCTATGGCTACACCTTC.

This clone was counted a single time. This chain joins TRBV2 and TRBJ2-6, with 7 bases fitting TRBD2. Germline trimming cut 8 bases from V and 13 bases from J; bases unmatched to any gene: 14. The CDR3 consists of 14 residues. Per the germline V gene, CDR1 is SNHLY and CDR2 is FYNNEI. CDR3 DNA sequence: TGTGCCAGCGCCCCAACGGCGGGAGATAAGGTCCTGACTTTC. This encodes CASAPTAGDKVLTF.

This clone was detected only once. The gene calls are TRBV27 and TRBJ2-7; D is unclear. V was cut by 3 bases and J by 4 bases, with 16 bases left in between. The CDR3 covers 15 residues. The germline gives CDR1 MNHEY, CDR2 SMNVEV (reference sequence). This chain's CDR3 is CASSFNPGWEYEQYF. CDR3 nucleotide sequence: TGTGCCAGCAGTTTCAACCCTGGGTGGGAATACGAGCAGTACTTC.

This clone was counted a single time. The rearrangement uses TRBV7-8 and TRBJ1-3; D remains ambiguous. CDR1 and CDR2 (germline): SGHVS, FQNEAQ. The V gene lost 2 bases and the J gene lost 8 bases, with 16 bases spanning the gap. This CDR3 is built from 15 residues. This chain's CDR3 is CASSLSGVAADTIYF. The CDR3 DNA follows: TGTGCCAGCAGCTTAAGCGGCGTGGCAGCGGACACCATATATTTT. Looking up the rest from reference TRBV7-8 and TRBJ1-3 gives the full variable domain: GAGVSQSPRYKVAKRGQDVALRCDPISGHVSLFWYQQALGQGPEFLTYFQNEAQLDKSGLPSDRFFAERPEGSVSTLKIQRTQQEDSAVYLCASSLSGVAADTIYFGEGSWLTVV.

The chain is built from TRBV9 and TRBJ2-2; the match to TRBD1 covers 7 bases. From germline, CDR1 is SGDLS and CDR2 YYNGEE. This CDR3 comprises 15 residues. V shed 4 bases, J shed 5 bases, and the junction held 8 bases outside the gene matches. The chain's CDR3 is CASSPNRGWTGELFF. The CDR3 DNA reads TGTGCCAGCAGCCCGAACAGGGGATGGACCGGGGAGCTGTTTTTT.

The chain combines TRBV18 with TRBJ2-4, with D perhaps matching TRBD2 (6 bases). The CDR3 runs 16 residues. Trimming removed 3 bases at V and 7 bases at J, with 19 bases between. In germline, CDR1 is KGHSH, CDR2 LQKENI. As DNA, the CDR3 is TGTGCCAGCTCACCTTTGGGAGGTGGGTCCAGGAACATTCAGTACTTC. Its protein is CASSPLGGGSRNIQYF.

The genes are TRBV5-6 and TRBJ2-1; D not certain. Germline assignment: CDR1 SGHDT and CDR2 YYEEEE. The CDR3 runs 13 residues. Trimming removed 4 bases from V and 10 bases from J, with 15 bases in between. The CDR3 loop reads CASSPETPKEQFF. The CDR3 DNA reads as TGTGCCAGCAGCCCGGAAACCCCGAAGGAGCAGTTCTTC.

The CDR3 sequence is CASSEASGRTGELFF. The CDR3 region has the DNA TGTGCCAGCAGTGAGGCTAGCGGGAGAACCGGGGAGCTGTTTTTT. V gene TRBV6-4 combines with J gene TRBJ2-2, with 10 bases that match TRBD2. J was trimmed by 5 bases and V by 3 bases; bases with no gene match: 3. CDR3 length: 15 residues. Germline V gene data show CDR1 as MRHNA and CDR2 as SNTAGT.

As concerns this clone: This specimen includes other DNA sequences encoding the same CDR3. The rearrangement links TRBV6-1 to TRBJ1-5; no definite D call. V lost 1 base and J lost 7, with 2 bases in between. The V gene's germline CDR1 is MNHNS and CDR2 SASEGT. The CDR3 runs to 11 residues. CDR3 protein: CASSEGQPQHF. The CDR3 nucleotides read TGTGCCAGCAGTGAAGGCCAGCCCCAGCATTTT.